The clone carrying this T cell receptor beta chain was picked up many times. The antigen is not known. This record belongs to a study of early T cells in non-severe SARS-CoV-2 infection. Individual cDNA molecules received unique molecular identifiers. Each CDR3 protein is one row after TCRdb ran MiXCR on the 5' RACE reads. Of tens of thousands of distinct CDR3 sequences in the sample, more than 9% were seen once. The V and J ends lost 5 bases and 0 bases, in that order; junction bases with no gene match: 11. The germline gives CDR1 MNHEY, CDR2 SVGAGI. This CDR3 has 17 residues. Study-wide results and limits: The VDJdb matching leaned toward anti-spike CD8 responses and overlooked private and CD4 specificities.

Sequences were obtained from whole blood. The clonotype was recovered from an adult who was a healthcare worker with PCR-confirmed SARS-CoV-2 infection or an uninfected control (not recorded which). V usage is TRBV6-5 and J usage is TRBJ2-5, with 8 bases matching TRBD2. CDR3 in DNA: TGTGCCAGCAGTCTCCCAGCGGGAGAGTTCTACCAAGAGACCCAGTACTTC. Amino acid sequence: CASSLPAGEFYQETQYF.